The 22 T cell receptor beta chains given below trace back to one sample, sequenced in a study of OX40 agonist ivuxolimab in advanced cancers. The library was generated by the immunoSEQ multiplex PCR assay. TCRdb re-hosts the immuneACCESS table, in-frame sequences only. Its copies lack some clones; in the studies checked, an unresolved V gene accounts for under half of them, and the cause for the rest is not known. In all, the sample holds fewer than 75,000 clones, and approximately 90% of those were seen once. The biggest ten clones account for less than 2.5% of the sample. The starting material was CD4+ or CD8+ T cells sorted from blood, obtained in a trial of the OX40 agonist ivuxolimab. These receptors were taken from an adult with an advanced solid tumor such as melanoma, head and neck, liver or kidney cancer.

The chain combines TRBV6-1 with TRBJ2-1, with no clear D. In germline, CDR1 is MNHNS, CDR2 SASEGT. Trimming took off 4 bases at V and 2 bases at J, with 6 bases between the two ends. The CDR3 length is 13 residues. The CDR3 DNA sequence: TGTGCCAGCAGTGGCTATACCTACAATGAGCAGTTCTTC. Its protein product is CASSGYTYNEQFF.

The chain links TRBV6-1 to TRBJ1-1; tentative D call: TRBD1 (6 bases). V lost 7 bases and J lost 1, with 16 bases in between. Germline V lookup: CDR1 MNHNS, CDR2 SASEGT. The CDR3 spans 15 residues. The CDR3 coding sequence is TGTGCCAGCATCCTCGAGCAGGGGCGGAACACTGAAGCTTTCTTT. Its translation: CASILEQGRNTEAFF.

This clone was counted a single time. This sequence joins TRBV28 and TRBJ2-3, with D possibly matching TRBD2 (7 bases). Trimming pared 4 bases from V and 6 bases from J, leaving 17 bases between. This CDR3 contains 15 residues. The V gene's germline CDR1 is MDHEN and CDR2 SYDVKM. The CDR3 region has the DNA TGTGCCAGCAGTTCCGGAGGGGGGGCCGGGGATACGCAGTATTTT. This sequence encodes CASSSGGGAGDTQYF. The entire variable domain, with the rest obtained from reference TRBV28 and TRBJ2-3, is as follows: DVKVTQSSRYLVKRTGEKVFLECVQDMDHENMFWYRQDPGLGLRLIYFSYDVKMKEKGDIPEGYSVSREKKERFSLILESASTNQTSMYLCASSSGGGAGDTQYFGPGTRLTVL.

The chain combines TRBV2 with TRBJ1-1; unclear D gene. Germline V CDR1 and CDR2: SNHLY, FYNNEI. V was shortened by 3 bases and J by 7 bases, with 15 bases between the two germline ends. The CDR3 covers 14 residues. The CDR3 loop is CASSETRRISEAFF. The CDR3 nucleotides read TGTGCCAGCAGTGAGACGAGACGTATCAGTGAAGCTTTCTTT.

V usage is TRBV11-2 and J usage is TRBJ1-4, with D hard to call. V lost 5 bases and J lost 4, with 11 bases in between. The germline V gene has CDR1 SGHAT and CDR2 FQNNGV. The CDR3 runs to 14 residues. As DNA, the CDR3 is TGTGCCAGCAGCCGATCTGGGGATAATGAAAAACTGTTTTTT. This encodes CASSRSGDNEKLFF.

The chain uses TRBV5-1 and TRBJ2-3; no definite D call. The V and J ends lost 4 bases and 1 base respectively, with 10 bases between them. This CDR3 contains 14 residues. Germline CDR1 and CDR2: SGHRS and YFSETQ. DNA for the CDR3: TGCGCCAGCAGCAAATCGGGTGGCACAGATACGCAGTATTTT. Protein: CASSKSGGTDTQYF.

This chain joins TRBV5-1 and TRBJ2-7; 11 bases are a match to TRBD2. V dropped 4 bases and J dropped 1; count of bases not matched to a gene: 7. The CDR3 consists of 16 residues. Germline V gene lookup returns CDR1 SGHRS and CDR2 YFSETQ. This CDR3 is CASSRTGTSGSYEQYF. The CDR3 nucleotides are TGCGCCAGCAGCCGAACCGGGACTAGCGGTTCCTACGAGCAGTACTTC.

This clone showed up just once. The gene calls are TRBV7-6 and TRBJ2-1, with D perhaps TRBD2 (6 bases). V lost 4 bases to trimming and J lost 10 bases, with 8 bases between them. Per the germline V gene, CDR1 is SGHVS and CDR2 is FNYEAQ. The CDR3 totals 11 residues. The CDR3 spells CASSSAGEQFF. The DNA for the CDR3 is TGTGCCAGCAGCTCTGCGGGGGAGCAGTTCTTC.

The chain employs TRBV27 and TRBJ2-1; perhaps TRBD2 as D (6 bases). Trimming removed 8 bases from V and 3 bases from J, with 11 bases in between. The CDR3 is 13 amino acids. CDR1 and CDR2 from the germline V gene are MNHEY and SMNVEV (reference sequence). The CDR3 bases are TGTGCCAGCTCATGGACTAACTACAATGAGCAGTTCTTC. This sequence encodes CASSWTNYNEQFF.

The genes are TRBV28 and TRBJ1-3, with D uncertain. CDR1 is MDHEN and CDR2 is SYDVKM in the germline V gene. CDR3 length equals 18 residues. V was shortened by 2 bases and J by 1 base, with 18 bases between the two germline ends. Here the CDR3 DNA reads TGTGCCAGCAGTTTAAATAGGCATTTGAGCCTATCTGGAAACACCATATATTTT. As protein: CASSLNRHLSLSGNTIYF.

The chain is built from TRBV19 and TRBJ2-7; TRBD1 or TRBD2 may be the D gene (6 bases each). V lost 6 bases to trimming and J lost 4 bases, with 19 bases between them. Per the germline V gene, CDR1 is LNHDA and CDR2 is SQIVND (reference sequence). The CDR3 spans 15 residues. The CDR3 nucleotides are TGTGCCAGTAGCCAGGGGATTGGGACTCGTTACGAGCAGTACTTC. This translates into CASSQGIGTRYEQYF.

This chain joins TRBV28 and TRBJ1-2; D gene ambiguous. The CDR3 is 13 residues long. The germline V gene has CDR1 MDHEN and CDR2 SYDVKM. The V end lost 10 bases, the J end lost 3 bases, and 15 bases lay between the germline ends. CDR3 nucleotide sequence: TGTGCCATCCTCTCCCGACCCGACTATGGCTACACCTTC. It codes for CAILSRPDYGYTF.

The chain couples TRBV11-3 to TRBJ2-1, with 7 bases fitting TRBD2. This CDR3 region has 16 residues. Germline assignment: CDR1 SGHNT and CDR2 YENEEA. The junction had 5 bases not matched to a gene; V was cut back by 3 bases and J by 0 bases. The CDR3 spells CASSFRRGSSYNEQFF. The CDR3 DNA is TGTGCCAGCAGCTTTCGGCGGGGGAGCTCCTACAATGAGCAGTTCTTC.

V is TRBV28 and J is TRBJ1-1; D gene uncertain. V dropped 3 bases and J dropped 0 bases, with 5 bases sitting between them. CDR1 and CDR2 from the germline V gene are MDHEN and SYDVKM. The CDR3 is made up of 13 amino acids. The CDR3 sequence: CASSFQLNTEAFF. In DNA form, the CDR3 reads TGTGCCAGCAGTTTCCAATTGAACACTGAAGCTTTCTTT.

A single count supports this clone. This chain connects TRBV6-6 to TRBJ1-4; the match to TRBD1 covers 8 bases. Germline lookup yields CDR1 MNHNY and CDR2 SVGAGI (reference sequence). The CDR3 covers 14 residues. The ends lost 6 bases at V and 8 bases at J; junction bases unmatched: 8. As DNA, the CDR3 is TGTGCCAGCAGCCTACAGGGGGGAAAGGAAAAACTGTTTTTT. This encodes CASSLQGGKEKLFF.

V and J are TRBV28 and TRBJ2-2; D not resolved. Germline lookup yields CDR1 MDHEN and CDR2 SYDVKM. The CDR3 covers 17 residues. Trimming left V 5 bases short and J 2 bases short, with 18 bases between. The CDR3 protein is CASSPTPPTPNTGELFF. Written as DNA, the CDR3 is TGTGCCAGCAGTCCGACCCCCCCGACACCTAACACCGGGGAGCTGTTTTTT.

The rearrangement joins TRBV6-1 to TRBJ2-3, with TRBD2 identical over 10 bases. J lost 14 bases, V lost 3 bases, and 8 bases had no gene match. This CDR3 has 13 residues. Germline CDR1 and CDR2: MNHNS and SASEGT. In nucleotides, the CDR3 is TGTGCCAGCAGTGAGAGCGGGAGGGCCACTCTGTATTTT. Amino acids: CASSESGRATLYF.

The V and J genes are TRBV28 and TRBJ2-1, with D perhaps being TRBD1 or TRBD2 (5 bases each). The CDR3 is made up of 15 amino acids. Trimming stripped 6 bases from V and 3 bases from J, with 15 bases between. The germline CDR1 and CDR2 sequences are MDHEN and SYDVKM. DNA for the CDR3: TGTGCCAGCAGGGCCCCCGGGACGGGCTACAATGAGCAGTTCTTC. Protein: CASRAPGTGYNEQFF.

The chain carries TRBV6-5 and TRBJ1-1; possible D gene TRBD1, 6 bases. Germline lookup yields CDR1 MNHEY and CDR2 SVGAGI. This CDR3 comprises 14 residues. Trimming removed 6 bases at V and 0 bases at J, with 11 bases between. The CDR3 coding sequence is TGTGCCAGCAGCCGACAGGTTATGAACACTGAAGCTTTCTTT. This sequence encodes CASSRQVMNTEAFF.

The chain uses TRBV5-1 and TRBJ2-7; 8 bases line up with TRBD2. The germline V gene has CDR1 SGHRS and CDR2 YFSETQ. V shed 0 bases, J shed 6 bases, and the junction held 11 bases outside the gene matches. The CDR3 has 16 amino acids. The DNA for the CDR3 is TGCGCCAGCAGCTTGGGGGTAGCGGGACTCTCGGTCGAGCAGTACTTC. Translating gives CASSLGVAGLSVEQYF.

This chain links TRBV5-4 with TRBJ1-2, with 9 bases identical to TRBD1. Germline V gene lookup returns CDR1 SGHNT and CDR2 YYREEE (reference sequence). The CDR3 is made up of 13 amino acids. After removal of 5 bases from V and 6 bases from J, the junction contained 5 bases not matched to a gene. The CDR3 DNA follows: TGTGCCAGCAGTTTACAGGGGGCTGATGGCTACACCTTC. Its protein is CASSLQGADGYTF.

This clone was recorded once. This chain uses TRBV7-6 with TRBJ2-7; 8 bases line up with TRBD2. The CDR3 contains 13 residues. The V and J ends lost 5 bases and 7 bases, in that order; junction bases with no gene match: 7. Germline assignment: CDR1 SGHVS and CDR2 FNYEAQ. The CDR3 coding sequence is TGTGCCAGCAGCCCTGGGACTAGACTGGAGCAGTACTTC. Translation gives CASSPGTRLEQYF.